These 18 T cell receptor beta chains share one sample of origin, sequenced in a study of shared clonotypes between healthy human individuals. Some clones are missing from TCRdb's copy, which holds only in-frame ones; the method was immunoSEQ multiplex PCR. The sample lists some 1.5 million clones, approximately 98% occurring once. Sequenced input: naive CD4+ T cells sorted from blood. The subset here: CD45RA+ positively selected. Receptor source: a man aged 30-40 years in good health.

The chain has TRBV5-1 and TRBJ2-2; 8 bases align to TRBD1. CDR3 length: 15 residues. V shed 5 bases and J 3 bases; nucleotides not matched to a gene: 6. Germline V gene lookup returns CDR1 SGHRS and CDR2 YFSETQ. The CDR3 is CASSVDREDTGELFF. The DNA for the CDR3 is TGCGCCAGCAGTGTGGACAGGGAGGACACCGGGGAGCTGTTTTTT. Together with reference TRBV5-1 and TRBJ2-2, the CDR3 gives the full variable domain: KAGVTQTPRYLIKTRGQQVTLSCSPISGHRSVSWYQQTPGQGLQFLFEYFSETQRNKGNFPGRFSGRQFSNSRSEMNVSTLELGDSALYLCASSVDREDTGELFFGEGSRLTVL.

This chain links TRBV5-4 with TRBJ2-3; D is ambiguous. This CDR3 contains 13 residues. The germline V gene encodes CDR1 SGHNT and CDR2 YYREEE (reference sequence). Deletions cut 5 bases from V and 6 bases from J, with 13 bases between. The CDR3 DNA reads as TGTGCCAGCAGAGACGCTTCCTGGGATACGCAGTATTTT. This codes for CASRDASWDTQYF.

V is TRBV5-5 and J is TRBJ1-5; 8 bases line up with TRBD1. Germline V gene lookup returns CDR1 SGHKS and CDR2 YYEKEE (reference sequence). V shed 7 bases and J 0 bases; nucleotides not matched to a gene: 12. This CDR3 spans 17 amino acids. CDR3 residues: CASHRAGGFRSNQPQHF. The DNA of the CDR3 is TGTGCCAGCCATCGGGCAGGGGGCTTTCGTAGCAATCAGCCCCAGCATTTT.

V usage is TRBV6-1 and J usage is TRBJ2-7; D ambiguous. V lost 2 bases, J lost 4 bases, and 15 bases lay in between. There are 15 residues in the CDR3. The germline V gene has CDR1 MNHNS and CDR2 SASEGT. This chain's CDR3 is CASSEPPWRKYEQYF. CDR3 in DNA: TGTGCCAGCAGTGAACCCCCCTGGCGGAAATACGAGCAGTACTTC.

A word on this clone: Different DNA sequences within this sample yield the same CDR3. The V call is TRBV5-1, the J call TRBJ2-7, with TRBD1 as a possible D gene (5 bases). The V end lost 4 bases, the J end lost 1 base, and 9 bases lay between the germline ends. The CDR3 sequence is 13 residues long. CDR1 is SGHRS, CDR2 YFSETQ, per germline. DNA for the CDR3: TGCGCCAGCAGCCCTGACAGTTCCTACGAGCAGTACTTC. Residues: CASSPDSSYEQYF.

Concerning this clone: The same CDR3 can be traced to other DNA sequences in this sample. The chain joins TRBV7-3 to TRBJ1-1; D call uncertain. Trimming cost V 2 bases and J 0 bases, with 4 bases left between them. Germline CDR1 and CDR2: SGHTA and FQGTGA. The CDR3 spans 13 residues. The DNA for the CDR3 is TGTGCCAGCAGCTTACACATGAACACTGAAGCTTTCTTT. Its translation: CASSLHMNTEAFF.

This chain uses TRBV7-2 with TRBJ2-1; D gene uncertain. CDR1 SGHTA and CDR2 FQGNSA come from the germline V gene. V was clipped by 5 bases and J by 7 bases, with 9 bases between them. There are 12 residues in the CDR3. DNA of the CDR3: TGTGCCAGCAGCCATCCTAGAAATGAGCAGTTCTTC. Translating gives CASSHPRNEQFF.

The J gene is TRBJ2-2, the V gene TRBV6-1; D might be TRBD1 (6 bases). Trimming took 5 bases from V and 5 from J, leaving 15 bases between them. The CDR3 is 15 residues long. Germline V CDR1 and CDR2: MNHNS, SASEGT. The CDR3 region is CASSPRTAKTGELFF. Here the CDR3 DNA reads TGTGCCAGCAGTCCCCGGACAGCAAAAACCGGGGAGCTGTTTTTT.

V and J are TRBV11-2 and TRBJ1-2, with 12 bases aligning to TRBD1. This CDR3 spans 15 amino acids. The V and J ends lost 3 bases and 2 bases, in that order; junction bases with no gene match: 1. Germline assignment: CDR1 SGHAT and CDR2 FQNNGV. CDR3: CASSLGQGANYGYTF. CDR3 bases: TGTGCCAGCAGCTTGGGACAGGGGGCCAACTATGGCTACACCTTC.

This rearrangement joins TRBV5-1 to TRBJ2-1; TRBD1 might be the D (5 bases). Between the trimmed V and J ends, which lost 2 bases and 9 bases, there was a span of 21 bases. The CDR3 runs 16 residues. Germline V CDR1 and CDR2: SGHRS, YFSETQ. CDR3 DNA: TGCGCCAGCAGCTTATTATTTACCGGCCTTCAGGGTGAGCAGTTCTTC. Protein product: CASSLLFTGLQGEQFF.

DNA for the CDR3: TGCGCCAGCAGCCAGGACAGGGGGCCGAATACTAACTATGGCTACACCTTC. This codes for CASSQDRGPNTNYGYTF. The genes are TRBV5-1 and TRBJ1-2; 11 nucleotides agree with TRBD1. Per germline, CDR1 SGHRS and CDR2 YFSETQ. Germline trimming cut 4 bases from V and 0 bases from J; bases unmatched to any gene: 8. The CDR3 extends over 17 amino acids.

The V and J genes are TRBV5-8 and TRBJ2-1; 11 bases align to TRBD1. The trim removed 3 bases at V and 7 bases at J, leaving 0 bases unmatched. The CDR3 totals 13 residues. CDR1 and CDR2 (germline): SGHTS, YDEGEE. The DNA of the CDR3 is TGTGCCAGCAGCTGGGACAGGGGGAATGAGCAGTTCTTC. Amino acids: CASSWDRGNEQFF.

A remark on this clone: This CDR3 is also generated by other DNA sequences in the sample. This chain connects TRBV9 to TRBJ1-3; D gene unclear. CDR3 size: 15 residues. Trimming pared 0 bases from V and 1 base from J, leaving 8 bases between. CDR1 SGDLS and CDR2 YYNGEE come from the germline V gene. In DNA form, the CDR3 reads TGTGCCAGCAGCGTAGGACACCGGTCTGGAAACACCATATATTTT. This sequence encodes CASSVGHRSGNTIYF.

This sequence joins TRBV6-4 and TRBJ2-1; 13 bases agree with TRBD2. Unmatched junction bases numbered 6, after V lost 6 bases and J lost 7 bases. This CDR3 is 15 amino acids long. CDR1 is MRHNA, CDR2 SNTAGT, per germline. The DNA of the CDR3 is TGTGCCAGCAGCAGACTAGCGGGAGGCGGAAATGAGCAGTTCTTC. Translated, it gives CASSRLAGGGNEQFF.

The chain couples TRBV18 to TRBJ2-3; 7 nucleotides line up with TRBD1. Germline trimming cut 8 bases from V and 3 bases from J; bases unmatched to any gene: 2. CDR3 length equals 12 residues. CDR1 and CDR2 from the germline V gene are KGHSH and LQKENI. The DNA of the CDR3 is TGTGCCAGCCAACAGGGGACAGATACGCAGTATTTT. This sequence encodes CASQQGTDTQYF.

The V call is TRBV4-1, the J call TRBJ1-2; D is uncertain. The CDR3 sequence is 13 residues long. Germline CDR1 MGHRA, CDR2 YSYEKL. The V end was cut by 1 base, the J end by 8 bases, with 11 bases between. The DNA of the CDR3 is TGCGCCAGCAGCCAAGGGAGGCCCGCGGGCTACACCTTC. Its translation is CASSQGRPAGYTF.

The chain is built from TRBV11-2 and TRBJ2-7; 8 bases map to TRBD2. The germline gives CDR1 SGHAT, CDR2 FQNNGV. The CDR3 spans 14 residues. The V segment lost 4 bases and the J segment 4 bases; nucleotides outside the gene matches: 6. The CDR3 nucleotides are TGTGCCAGCAGCTCGATAGCGGGATTATACGAGCAGTACTTC. The encoded protein is CASSSIAGLYEQYF.

The V call is TRBV6-5, the J call TRBJ2-2; 9 bases map to TRBD1. V lost 2 bases and J lost 6; bases outside the gene matches: 4. The V gene's germline CDR1 is MNHEY and CDR2 SVGAGI. The CDR3 has 15 amino acids. CDR3 DNA sequence: TGTGCCAGCAGTTACGGGACAGGGTTCGCCGGGGAGCTGTTTTTT. Protein product: CASSYGTGFAGELFF.